The 8 T cell receptor beta chains below all came from one sample that was sequenced in a study of blood T cell repertoires in COVID-19. Sequencing was performed with immunoSEQ multiplex PCR; in TCRdb, only in-frame clones are kept and a portion is missing. In the table there are 120,000 or so clones, around 83% of which are singletons. Material for sequencing was peripheral blood. These receptors were collected from a man in his fifties or sixties with acute or convalescent COVID-19.

This clone was seen just once. V is TRBV7-8 and J is TRBJ1-5; 8 nucleotides match TRBD1. Germline lookup yields CDR1 SGHVS and CDR2 FQNEAQ. Trimming took 4 bases from V and 6 from J; bases not matched to a gene: 2. The CDR3 is 13 amino acids. The CDR3 region is CASSSDRGQPQHF. The CDR3 region has the DNA TGTGCCAGCAGCTCTGACAGGGGTCAGCCCCAGCATTTT.

The V call is TRBV2, the J call TRBJ2-5; TRBD1 matches at 7 bases. This CDR3 contains 12 residues. V shed 10 bases, J shed 2 bases, and the junction held 4 bases outside the gene matches. In germline, CDR1 is SNHLY, CDR2 FYNNEI. The CDR3 nucleotides are TGTGCCATACGGGACAGACAAGAGACCCAGTACTTC. Its protein is CAIRDRQETQYF.

The genes are TRBV28 and TRBJ1-6, with 8 bases matching TRBD1. J gave up 7 bases and V 11 bases, and 13 bases lay outside the gene matches. The germline V gene encodes CDR1 MDHEN and CDR2 SYDVKM. This CDR3 contains 15 residues. The CDR3 sequence: CAAGPGGAGNSPLHF. CDR3 nucleotide sequence: TGTGCCGCCGGACCAGGGGGCGCGGGAAATTCACCCCTCCACTTT.

The CDR3 loop is CASSPWGQENTIYF. CDR3 DNA: TGCGCCAGCAGCCCCTGGGGGCAGGAGAACACCATATATTTT. The rearrangement joins TRBV5-1 to TRBJ1-3; D is perhaps TRBD1 (6 bases). V lost 4 bases, J lost 7 bases, and 15 bases lay in between. The CDR3 is made up of 14 amino acids. Germline V lookup: CDR1 SGHRS, CDR2 YFSETQ.

The chain recombines TRBV28 with TRBJ2-1; TRBD2 aligns across 13 bases. V lost 5 bases and J lost 5; bases outside the gene matches: 3. Germline CDR1 reads MDHEN; CDR2 reads SYDVKM. The length of the CDR3 is 15 residues. Here the CDR3 DNA reads TGTGCCAGCAGTCCGGGACTAGCGGGACACAATGAGCAGTTCTTC. Protein product: CASSPGLAGHNEQFF.

This chain links TRBV3-1 (or the pseudogene TRBV3-2) with TRBJ1-2; 11 bases line up with TRBD1. The V segment lost 8 bases and the J segment 5 bases; nucleotides outside the gene matches: 16. Germline V CDR1 and CDR2: LGHDT, YNNKEL (reference sequence). This CDR3 comprises 17 residues. CDR3 bases: TGTGCCAGCCGCCCCGTTAGGACAGGGGGCGCGGGGTATGGCTACACCTTC. Translated, it gives CASRPVRTGGAGYGYTF.

The chain employs TRBV2 and TRBJ2-5; weak D call: TRBD2 (5 bases). Trimming pared 7 bases from V and 2 bases from J, leaving 17 bases between. The CDR3 totals 15 residues. Germline loops: CDR1 SNHLY, CDR2 FYNNEI. The CDR3 DNA reads TGTGCCAGCAAGGGCCGTAGCGCCCTACAAGAGACCCAGTACTTC. Its protein product is CASKGRSALQETQYF. The entire variable domain, with the rest obtained from reference TRBV2 and TRBJ2-5, is as follows: EPEVTQTPSHQVTQMGQEVILRCVPISNHLYFYWYRQILGQKVEFLVSFYNNEISEKSEIFDDQFSVERPDGSNFTLKIRSTKLEDSAMYFCASKGRSALQETQYFGPGTRLLVL.

This clone has a handful of counts. V gene TRBV5-1 combines with J gene TRBJ2-7; D is unresolved. V was clipped by 3 bases and J by 6 bases, with 19 bases between them. CDR1 and CDR2 from the germline V gene are SGHRS and YFSETQ. CDR3 length: 15 amino acids. CDR3 sequence (DNA): TGCGCCAGCAGCTATATGGGCCCTACGTCGGTCGAGCAGTACTTC. This translates into CASSYMGPTSVEQYF.